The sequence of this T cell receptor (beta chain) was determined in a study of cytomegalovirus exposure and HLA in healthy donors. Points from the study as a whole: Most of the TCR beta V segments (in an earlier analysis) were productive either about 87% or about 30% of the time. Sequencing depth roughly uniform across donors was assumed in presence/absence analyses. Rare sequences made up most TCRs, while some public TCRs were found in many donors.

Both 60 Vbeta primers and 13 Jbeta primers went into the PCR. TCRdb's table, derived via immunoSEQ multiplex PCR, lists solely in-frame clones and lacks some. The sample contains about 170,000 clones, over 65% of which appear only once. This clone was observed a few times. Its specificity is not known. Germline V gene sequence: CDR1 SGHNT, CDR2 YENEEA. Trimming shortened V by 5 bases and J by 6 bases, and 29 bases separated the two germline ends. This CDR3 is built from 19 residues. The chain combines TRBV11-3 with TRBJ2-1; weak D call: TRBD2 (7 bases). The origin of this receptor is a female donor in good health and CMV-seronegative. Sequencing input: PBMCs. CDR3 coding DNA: TGTGCCAGCAGCCCCGTTAGGGGGGGCAAACTCCTGTTCCCCAATGAGCAGTTCTTC. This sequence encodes CASSPVRGGKLLFPNEQFF.